The 12 T cell receptor beta chains in this list originate from one sample, sequenced in a study of OX40 agonist ivuxolimab in advanced cancers. Repertoires were generated with immunoSEQ multiplex PCR, while TCRdb's copy carries only in-frame clones and drops some. The table records roughly 40,000 clones, more than 70% of them present only once. This sample comprised CD4+ or CD8+ T cells sorted from blood, obtained in a trial of the OX40 agonist ivuxolimab. These receptors all come from an adult with an advanced solid tumor such as melanoma, head and neck, liver or kidney cancer.

This rearrangement joins TRBV7-3 to TRBJ2-7, with 10 bases matching TRBD1. The V gene end was trimmed by 1 base and the J gene end by 5 bases; junction bases not matched to a gene: 5. The CDR3 spans 15 residues. The germline V gene encodes CDR1 SGHTA and CDR2 FQGTGA. For the CDR3, the DNA is TGTGCCAGCAGCTTAATGGGACAGGGGATCAACGAGCAGTACTTC. Translated, it gives CASSLMGQGINEQYF.

The chain carries TRBV19 and TRBJ2-2; the D gene is possibly TRBD1 (6 bases). The CDR3 spans 15 residues. V lost 3 bases, J lost 5 bases, and 13 bases lay in between. The germline CDR1 and CDR2 sequences are LNHDA and SQIVND (reference sequence). CDR3 residues: CASSMGRGITGELFF. For the CDR3, the DNA is TGTGCCAGTAGTATGGGCAGGGGAATTACCGGGGAGCTGTTTTTT. Combining the CDR3 with reference TRBV19 and TRBJ2-2 gives the whole variable domain DGGITQSPKYLFRKEGQNVTLSCEQNLNHDAMYWYRQDPGQGLRLIYYSQIVNDFQKGDIAEGYSVSREKKESFPLTVTSAQKNPTAFYLCASSMGRGITGELFFGEGSRLTVL.

V gene TRBV30 combines with J gene TRBJ2-5, with 9 bases lining up with TRBD1. Germline lookup yields CDR1 GTSNPN and CDR2 SVGIG (reference sequence). The CDR3 spans 14 residues. With 0 bases clipped from V and 4 bases from J, the junction kept 3 bases outside the gene matches. The CDR3 bases are TGTGCCTGGAGTGTAGGGACAGGGTCAGAGACCCAGTACTTC. Its translation: CAWSVGTGSETQYF.

The chain joins TRBV21-1 to TRBJ2-7; the table's D call, TRBD2, has no DNA check behind it. TRBV21-1 is marked as a pseudogene. This CDR3 contains 18 residues. The CDR3 DNA sequence: TGTGCCAGCAGCAAATGGGCCGGGACTAGGGAAGGGACCTACGAGCAGTACTTC. This encodes CASSKWAGTREGTYEQYF.

The chain uses TRBV15 and TRBJ2-6; D is undetermined. The CDR3 is made up of 14 amino acids. Germline CDR1 LNHNV, CDR2 YYDKDF (reference sequence). V gave up 8 bases and J gave up 0 bases, with 8 bases separating them. The chain's CDR3 is CATARSSGANVLTF. The CDR3 DNA reads TGTGCCACCGCCAGGAGCTCTGGGGCCAACGTCCTGACTTTC.

V gene TRBV11-2 combines with J gene TRBJ2-7, with a tentative D call TRBD2 (6 bases). The CDR3 extends over 13 amino acids. The germline CDR1 and CDR2 sequences are SGHAT and FQNNGV. Trimming removed 5 bases at V and 9 bases at J, with 17 bases between. In DNA form, the CDR3 reads TGTGCCAGCAGCATCGGCGGGGTTTCAAGGCAGTACTTC. Translating gives CASSIGGVSRQYF.

This clone was seen a single time. The chain couples TRBV13 to TRBJ2-7, with 14 positions matching TRBD2. The CDR3 runs to 16 residues. V gave up 4 bases and J gave up 5 bases; unmatched junction bases: 7. The germline gives CDR1 PRHDT, CDR2 FYEKMQ (reference sequence). This CDR3 is CASSYPRTSGRNEQYF. For the CDR3, the DNA is TGTGCCAGCAGCTACCCAAGGACTAGCGGGAGGAACGAGCAGTACTTC.

The V gene is TRBV6-5, the J gene TRBJ2-5; TRBD1 is a possible D gene (6 bases). V was shortened by 2 bases and J by 2 bases, with 12 bases between the two germline ends. CDR1 is MNHEY and CDR2 is SVGAGI in the germline V gene. The CDR3 is 15 amino acids. The CDR3, as DNA: TGTGCCAGCAGTTACACAACAGGGTGGCAAGAGACCCAGTACTTC. It codes for CASSYTTGWQETQYF.

J is TRBJ2-1 and V is TRBV6-1, with 7 positions matching TRBD2. The germline gives CDR1 MNHNS, CDR2 SASEGT. CDR3 size: 14 residues. The trim removed 7 bases at V and 8 bases at J, leaving 11 bases unmatched. The CDR3 protein is CASISGPYVDEQFF. CDR3 in DNA: TGTGCCAGCATTAGCGGGCCCTACGTCGATGAGCAGTTCTTC.

The rearrangement joins TRBV7-3 to TRBJ2-1; TRBD2 matches at 8 bases. Germline V gene lookup returns CDR1 SGHTA and CDR2 FQGTGA. V was clipped by 5 bases and J by 1 base; unmatched bases: 7. This CDR3 has 16 residues. CDR3 loop: CASSPTSGASYNEQFF. CDR3 nucleotide sequence: TGTGCCAGCAGCCCAACTAGCGGAGCTTCCTACAATGAGCAGTTCTTC.

The chain carries TRBV6-6 and TRBJ1-1, with 7 nucleotides matching TRBD1. CDR1 is MNHNY, CDR2 SVGAGI, per germline (reference sequence). The CDR3 is 15 amino acids. The V gene end was trimmed by 4 bases and the J gene end by 5 bases; junction bases not matched to a gene: 10. This CDR3 is CASSSFSTGATEAFF. The CDR3 bases are TGTGCCAGCAGTTCCTTCTCAACAGGGGCGACTGAAGCTTTCTTT.

The rearrangement links TRBV7-3 to TRBJ2-7; 8 bases fit TRBD2. Germline values: CDR1 SGHTA, CDR2 FQGTGA. CDR3 length: 14 residues. J lost 6 bases, V lost 2 bases, and 6 bases had no gene match. The DNA for the CDR3 is TGTGCCAGCAGCTTACTGGCGGGAGGAAGCGAGCAGTACTTC. Its protein product is CASSLLAGGSEQYF.